This passage covers 13 T cell receptor beta chains from one sample sequenced in a study of T cells in localized non-small cell lung cancer. Produced via immunoSEQ multiplex PCR; TCRdb's table is partial and in-frame only. The table lists 26,000 or so clones, about 87% of them singletons. The starting material was peripheral blood, obtained before any cancer treatment. The receptors were sampled from a woman between 18 and 55 years old with stage I lung adenocarcinoma.

The V call is TRBV7-3, the J call TRBJ2-7; 9 bases align to TRBD2. CDR3 length: 16 amino acids. Germline CDR1 reads SGHTA; CDR2 reads FQGTGA. V dropped 5 bases and J dropped 0; count of bases not matched to a gene: 8. As DNA, the CDR3 is TGTGCCAGCAGCAAACGAGCGGGAGGTGACTCCTACGAGCAGTACTTC. It codes for CASSKRAGGDSYEQYF.

The rearrangement links TRBV7-8 to TRBJ2-1; maybe TRBD2 (6 bases). The V end lost 5 bases, the J end lost 4 bases, and 15 bases lay between the germline ends. The CDR3 is 15 amino acids. Germline CDR1 reads SGHVS; CDR2 reads FQNEAQ. Here the CDR3 reads CASSDSGVPYNEQFF. In DNA, the CDR3 is TGTGCCAGCAGCGATAGCGGAGTGCCGTACAATGAGCAGTTCTTC.

The chain recombines TRBV28 with TRBJ1-3; no firm D call. V gave up 9 bases and J gave up 2 bases, with 5 bases separating them. Germline loops: CDR1 MDHEN, CDR2 SYDVKM. CDR3 length: 11 amino acids. For the CDR3, the DNA is TGTGCCAGTACGGCTGGAAACACCATATATTTT. Translated, it gives CASTAGNTIYF. Full variable domain (remainder filled in from reference TRBV28 and TRBJ1-3): DVKVTQSSRYLVKRTGEKVFLECVQDMDHENMFWYRQDPGLGLRLIYFSYDVKMKEKGDIPEGYSVSREKKERFSLILESASTNQTSMYLCASTAGNTIYFGEGSWLTVV.

The rearrangement links TRBV6-4 to TRBJ2-3; TRBD2 aligns across 8 bases. J gave up 5 bases and V 0 bases, and 4 bases lay outside the gene matches. Germline lookup yields CDR1 MRHNA and CDR2 SNTAGT. There are 15 residues in the CDR3. The CDR3: CASSDSGAGGDTQYF. DNA for the CDR3: TGTGCCAGCAGTGACTCTGGGGCGGGAGGAGATACGCAGTATTTT.

The chain combines TRBV6-1 with TRBJ2-7, with D tentatively TRBD1 (6 bases). The V end was cut by 8 bases, the J end by 2 bases, with 19 bases between. Germline V gene sequence: CDR1 MNHNS, CDR2 SASEGT. The CDR3 length is 15 residues. CDR3 nucleotide sequence: TGTGCCAGCTCCCTCCCCCGGGACAACCCCTACGAGCAGTACTTC. Encoded protein: CASSLPRDNPYEQYF.

This clone was observed once. The genes are TRBV2 and TRBJ2-7; D uncertain. Germline V gives CDR1 SNHLY, CDR2 FYNNEI. The CDR3 runs to 13 residues. Trimming removed 1 base from V and 1 base from J, with 5 bases in between. CDR3 residues: CASSEGGSYEQYF. The CDR3 DNA reads as TGTGCCAGCAGTGAAGGCGGATCCTACGAGCAGTACTTC.

The chain carries TRBV4-3 and TRBJ1-3; perhaps TRBD1 as D (5 bases). The CDR3 has 20 amino acids. The germline gives CDR1 LGHNA, CDR2 YSLEER. V was shortened by 0 bases and J by 6 bases, with 27 bases between the two germline ends. CDR3 loop: CASSQEIRQGGLVRENTIYF. In DNA form, the CDR3 reads TGCGCCAGCAGCCAAGAGATCCGGCAGGGAGGGCTTGTTAGGGAAAACACCATATATTTT.

This clone has only a few counts. The genes are TRBV5-1 and TRBJ1-2; 8 bases fit TRBD1. The J segment lost 4 bases and the V segment lost 2 bases, leaving 4 bases of the junction unmatched. The CDR3 length is 14 residues. Germline-derived CDR1 and CDR2 are SGHRS and YFSETQ. The CDR3, as DNA: TGCGCCAGCAGCTTAGACGGACAGGGCTATGGCTACACCTTC. Translated: CASSLDGQGYGYTF.

The chain combines TRBV7-2 with TRBJ2-7, with D perhaps being TRBD1 or TRBD2 (5 bases each). CDR3 size: 15 residues. Germline-derived CDR1 and CDR2 are SGHTA and FQGNSA. The V gene lost 5 bases and the J gene lost 2 bases, with 16 bases spanning the gap. The CDR3 DNA is TGTGCCAGCAGCGTAACCCGGGACGGAACCTACGAGCAGTACTTC. Encoded protein: CASSVTRDGTYEQYF. The full variable domain, completed using reference TRBV7-2 and TRBJ2-7, is GAGVSQSPSNKVTEKGKDVELRCDPISGHTALYWYRQSLGQGLEFLIYFQGNSAPDKSGLPSDRFSAERTGGSVSTLTIQRTQQEDSAVYLCASSVTRDGTYEQYFGPGTRLTVT.

The chain combines TRBV28 with TRBJ2-7, with D uncertain. Trimming took 1 base from V and 1 from J, leaving 8 bases between them. Germline lookup yields CDR1 MDHEN and CDR2 SYDVKM. The CDR3 has 14 amino acids. CDR3 DNA: TGTGCCAGCAGTTTATCGAGCGCATCCTACGAGCAGTACTTC. It yields the protein CASSLSSASYEQYF.

The chain links TRBV7-2 to TRBJ1-1; maybe TRBD1 (6 bases). The CDR3 is 13 residues long. Germline values: CDR1 SGHTA, CDR2 FQGNSA. Trimming removed 5 bases from V and 5 bases from J, with 12 bases in between. CDR3 DNA sequence: TGTGCCAGCAGCATACAGGGTGGAACTGAAGCTTTCTTT. The encoded protein is CASSIQGGTEAFF.

The chain joins TRBV18 to TRBJ2-1; 7 nucleotides line up with TRBD2. J was trimmed by 10 bases and V by 8 bases; bases with no gene match: 17. There are 15 residues in the CDR3. The germline gives CDR1 KGHSH, CDR2 LQKENI. The CDR3 coding sequence is TGTGCCAGCGGCAGGCGGGGGACTCATCCACCAGAGCAGTTCTTC. Its protein is CASGRRGTHPPEQFF.

The V gene is TRBV10-2, the J gene TRBJ2-6; D gene ambiguous. There are 13 residues in the CDR3. The V and J ends lost 5 bases and 0 bases respectively, with 2 bases between them. The germline CDR1 and CDR2 sequences are WSHSY and SAAADI. The CDR3 loop is CASSFSGANVLTF. As DNA, the CDR3 is TGCGCCAGCAGTTTCTCTGGGGCCAACGTCCTGACTTTC.